This passage covers 7 T cell receptor beta chains from one sample sequenced in a study of blood T cell repertoires in COVID-19. Assay used: immunoSEQ multiplex PCR; TCRdb lists only in-frame clones, some missing. The table includes 350,000 to 550,000 clones, 85% to 90% detected once. The specimen sequenced was PBMCs or T cells enriched from blood (not recorded which). Receptors originate from a young man who had recovered from COVID-19.

The chain carries TRBV7-6 and TRBJ2-3; perhaps TRBD2 as D (5 bases). This CDR3 region has 16 residues. The ends were cut back, 5 bases at V and 2 bases at J, with 17 bases in the middle. Per germline, CDR1 SGHVS and CDR2 FNYEAQ. The CDR3 reads CASSVNLLAPTDTQYF. Written as DNA, the CDR3 is TGTGCCAGCAGCGTAAATCTCCTAGCCCCCACAGATACGCAGTATTTT.

The sample holds one count of this clone. V gene TRBV5-4 combines with J gene TRBJ2-2; 7 bases fit TRBD2. V lost 0 bases to trimming and J lost 6 bases; unmatched junction nucleotides: 5. Germline loops: CDR1 SGHNT, CDR2 YYREEE (reference sequence). The CDR3 length is 15 residues. The CDR3 loop reads CASSLAGGFAGELFF. CDR3 DNA: TGTGCCAGCAGCTTGGCGGGGGGTTTTGCCGGGGAGCTGTTTTTT.

This sequence joins TRBV6-5 and TRBJ2-7; TRBD2 matches at 8 bases. Germline V gene sequence: CDR1 MNHEY, CDR2 SVGAGI. This CDR3 contains 16 residues. Trimming cost V 0 bases and J 3 bases; bases outside gene matches: 7. CDR3 sequence (DNA): TGTGCCAGCAGTTACTCGAGCGCGGGAGGCGACTACGAGCAGTACTTC. It codes for CASSYSSAGGDYEQYF.

In its sample, this clone was seen once. The rearrangement links TRBV5-1 to TRBJ2-3, with D perhaps TRBD2 (6 bases). Looked up from germline, CDR1 is SGHRS and CDR2 is YFSETQ. The V end lost 0 bases, the J end lost 0 bases, and 11 bases lay between the germline ends. This CDR3 spans 16 amino acids. As DNA, the CDR3 is TGCGCCAGCAGCTTGGCGGGGGACTCTAGCACAGATACGCAGTATTTT. It encodes CASSLAGDSSTDTQYF.

The rearrangement joins TRBV19 to TRBJ1-1; 8 bases are a match to TRBD1. Germline-derived CDR1 and CDR2 are LNHDA and SQIVND (reference sequence). V gave up 3 bases and J gave up 10 bases; unmatched junction bases: 7. The CDR3 totals 13 residues. CDR3 sequence: CASSIGDRLGAFF. The CDR3 DNA sequence: TGTGCCAGTAGTATTGGGGACAGGCTGGGAGCTTTCTTT. Full variable domain (missing parts from reference TRBV19 and TRBJ1-1): DGGITQSPKYLFRKEGQNVTLSCEQNLNHDAMYWYRQDPGQGLRLIYYSQIVNDFQKGDIAEGYSVSREKKESFPLTVTSAQKNPTAFYLCASSIGDRLGAFFGQGTRLTVV.

The chain recombines TRBV21-1 with TRBJ1-3; the table's D call, TRBD1, was not checked against the DNA. TRBV21-1 has pseudogene status. This CDR3 comprises 16 residues. CDR3 sequence reads: CASSKKQGDPGNTIYF. In DNA form, the CDR3 reads TGTGCCAGCAGCAAAAAGCAGGGGGACCCTGGAAACACCATATATTTT.

The genes are TRBV6-2 or TRBV6-3 and TRBJ2-1; a possible D gene is TRBD2 (6 bases). Germline V gene lookup returns CDR1 MNHEY and CDR2 SVGEGT. The CDR3 spans 15 residues. V lost 2 bases and J 2 bases, leaving 10 bases between the germline ends. This CDR3 reads CASSYRDWPYNEQFF. In DNA, the CDR3 is TGTGCCAGCAGTTACCGGGACTGGCCCTACAATGAGCAGTTCTTC.